The sequence of this TCR beta chain was determined in a study of CD8 T cells in ankylosing spondylitis. Study-level points and caveats: Past studies reported some motif variants in reactive arthritis synovial fluid and blood. Seemingly distinctive of ankylosing spondylitis blood was a TCR beta motif formed by eight highly homologous variants. The disease-linked clones had a CD8+ phenotype and low blood frequencies. Significant enrichment of disease-linked clones was reported in matched ankylosing spondylitis synovial fluid.

Quantitative 5'-RACE with molecular barcodes produced the TCR beta libraries. TCRdb reprocessed the 5' RACE reads with MiXCR, giving one entry per CDR3 protein. The table records more than 250,000 distinct CDR3 sequences, around 8% of them present only once. This clonotype was observed a handful of times. Antigen specificity is unknown. This clonotype originated in a male donor with ankylosing spondylitis. The sequencing input was blood, either unsorted or a sorted T cell fraction (not recorded which).

CDR3 region: CASSRLGVSTDTQYF. The CDR3 DNA reads TGTGCCAGCAGCAGACTCGGGGTTAGCACAGATACGCAGTATTTT. V and J are TRBV7-2 and TRBJ2-3; the D gene is possibly TRBD2 (5 bases). The V end was cut by 5 bases, the J end by 0 bases, with 12 bases between. CDR3 size: 15 residues. Germline loops: CDR1 SGHTA, CDR2 FQGNSA.